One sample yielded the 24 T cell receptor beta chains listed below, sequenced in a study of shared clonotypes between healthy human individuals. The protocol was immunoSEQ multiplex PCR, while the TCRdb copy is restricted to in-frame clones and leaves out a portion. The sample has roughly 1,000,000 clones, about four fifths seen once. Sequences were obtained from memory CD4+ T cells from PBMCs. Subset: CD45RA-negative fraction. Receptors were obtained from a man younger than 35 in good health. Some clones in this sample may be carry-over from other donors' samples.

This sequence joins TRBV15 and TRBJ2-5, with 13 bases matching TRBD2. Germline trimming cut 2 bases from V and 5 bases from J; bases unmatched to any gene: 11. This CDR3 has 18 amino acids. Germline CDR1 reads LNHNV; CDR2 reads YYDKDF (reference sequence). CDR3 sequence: CATSRSPGLAGPSETQYF. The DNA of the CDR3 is TGTGCCACCAGCAGATCACCGGGACTAGCGGGGCCGTCGGAGACCCAGTACTTC.

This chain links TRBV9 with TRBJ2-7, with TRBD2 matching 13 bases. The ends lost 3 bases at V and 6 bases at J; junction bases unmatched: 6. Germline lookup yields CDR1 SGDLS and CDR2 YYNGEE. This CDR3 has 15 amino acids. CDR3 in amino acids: CASSALGLAGAEQYF. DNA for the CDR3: TGTGCCAGCAGCGCCCTCGGACTAGCGGGAGCCGAGCAGTACTTC.

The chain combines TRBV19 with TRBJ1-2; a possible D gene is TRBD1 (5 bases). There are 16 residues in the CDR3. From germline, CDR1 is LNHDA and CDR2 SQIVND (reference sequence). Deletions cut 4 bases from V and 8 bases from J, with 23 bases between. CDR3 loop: CASSTPPPGSPGGYTF. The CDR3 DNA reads TGTGCCAGTAGTACACCGCCCCCCGGTTCTCCAGGGGGCTACACCTTC.

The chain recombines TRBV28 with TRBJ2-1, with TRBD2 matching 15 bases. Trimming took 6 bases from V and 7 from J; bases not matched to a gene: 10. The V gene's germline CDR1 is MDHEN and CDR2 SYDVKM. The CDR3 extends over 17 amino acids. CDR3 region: CASSGVGTSGRRNEQFF. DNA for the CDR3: TGTGCCAGCAGCGGGGTTGGGACTAGCGGGAGGAGGAATGAGCAGTTCTTC.

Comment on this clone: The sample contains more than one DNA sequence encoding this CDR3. CDR3 region: CASSLGVSGANVLTF. The CDR3 coding sequence is TGTGCCAGCAGCTTGGGAGTTTCTGGGGCCAACGTCCTGACTTTC. The chain couples TRBV5-6 to TRBJ2-6, with D unresolved. The CDR3 is 15 residues long. V dropped 0 bases and J dropped 1 base, with 5 bases sitting between them. Germline V gives CDR1 SGHDT, CDR2 YYEEEE. Full variable domain (outside the CDR3, taken from reference TRBV5-6 and TRBJ2-6): DAGVTQSPTHLIKTRGQQVTLRCSPKSGHDTVSWYQQALGQGPQFIFQYYEEEERQRGNFPDRFSGHQFPNYSSELNVNALLLGDSALYLCASSLGVSGANVLTFGAGSRLTVL.

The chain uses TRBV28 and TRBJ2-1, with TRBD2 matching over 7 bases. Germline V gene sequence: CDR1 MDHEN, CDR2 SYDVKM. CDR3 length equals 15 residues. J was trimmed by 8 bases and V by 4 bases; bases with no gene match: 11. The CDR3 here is CASSSPAGAAYEQFF. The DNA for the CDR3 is TGTGCCAGCAGTTCCCCGGCGGGAGCCGCATATGAGCAGTTCTTC.

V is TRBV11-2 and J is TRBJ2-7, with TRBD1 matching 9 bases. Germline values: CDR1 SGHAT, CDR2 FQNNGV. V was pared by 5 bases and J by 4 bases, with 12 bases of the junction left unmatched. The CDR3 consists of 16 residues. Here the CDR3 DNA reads TGTGCCAGCAGCAACCTGCGCCCGGGACAGGGTTACGAGCAGTACTTC. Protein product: CASSNLRPGQGYEQYF.

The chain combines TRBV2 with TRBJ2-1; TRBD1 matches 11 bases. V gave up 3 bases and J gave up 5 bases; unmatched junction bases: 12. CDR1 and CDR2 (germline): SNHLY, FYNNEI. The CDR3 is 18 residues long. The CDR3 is CASSDKRYRDRGNNEQFF. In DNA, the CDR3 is TGTGCCAGCAGTGATAAACGGTACCGGGACAGGGGGAACAATGAGCAGTTCTTC.

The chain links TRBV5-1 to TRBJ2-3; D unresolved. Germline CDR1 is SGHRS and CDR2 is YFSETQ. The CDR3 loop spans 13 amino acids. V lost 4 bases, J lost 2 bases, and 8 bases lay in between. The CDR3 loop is CASSPLSTDTQYF. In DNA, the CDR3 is TGCGCCAGCAGCCCCCTTTCCACAGATACGCAGTATTTT.

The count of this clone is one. The CDR3, as DNA: TGTGCCAGCTCCCCGACAGGGGGCGTCGTCCTAGCTAACTATGGCTACACCTTC. Protein: CASSPTGGVVLANYGYTF. The J gene is TRBJ1-2, the V gene TRBV18; TRBD1 agrees at 10 bases. Per germline, CDR1 KGHSH and CDR2 LQKENI. There are 18 residues in the CDR3. Germline trimming cut 6 bases from V and 0 bases from J; bases unmatched to any gene: 13.

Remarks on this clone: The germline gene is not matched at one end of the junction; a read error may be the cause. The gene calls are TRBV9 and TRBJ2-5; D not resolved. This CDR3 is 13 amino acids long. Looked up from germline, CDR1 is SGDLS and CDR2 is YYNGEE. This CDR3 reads CASSVRSWETQYF. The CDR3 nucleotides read TGTGCTAGCAGCGTCCGGAGCTGGGAGACCCAGTACTTC.

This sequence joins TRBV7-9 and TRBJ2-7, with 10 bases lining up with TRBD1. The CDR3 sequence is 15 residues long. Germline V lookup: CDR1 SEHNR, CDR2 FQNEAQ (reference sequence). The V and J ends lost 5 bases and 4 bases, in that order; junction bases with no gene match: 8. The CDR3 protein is CASSLPGQGIYEQYF. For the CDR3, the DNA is TGTGCCAGCAGCCTACCGGGACAGGGGATTTACGAGCAGTACTTC.

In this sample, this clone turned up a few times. CDR3 region: CASSRGRAGPDNEQFF. The CDR3 DNA reads as TGTGCCAGCAGCCGGGGTAGGGCGGGACCGGACAATGAGCAGTTCTTC. This chain connects TRBV7-3 to TRBJ2-1; possibly TRBD2 for D (6 bases). This CDR3 has 16 residues. Germline CDR1 SGHTA, CDR2 FQGTGA. V lost 5 bases and J 5 bases, leaving 19 bases between the germline ends.

The CDR3 loop is CASSMEGLQQFF. DNA for the CDR3: TGTGCCAGCAGTATGGAGGGCCTTCAGCAGTTCTTC. This chain uses TRBV5-6 with TRBJ2-1, with D possibly being TRBD2 (6 bases). Germline CDR1 reads SGHDT; CDR2 reads YYEEEE. Trimming stripped 5 bases from V and 11 bases from J, with 14 bases between. This CDR3 is built from 12 residues.

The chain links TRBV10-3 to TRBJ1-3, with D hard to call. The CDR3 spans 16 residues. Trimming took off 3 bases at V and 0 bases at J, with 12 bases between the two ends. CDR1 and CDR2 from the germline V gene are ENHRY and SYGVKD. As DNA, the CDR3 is TGTGCCATCAGTGACACTGGCGGGAGCTCTGGAAACACCATATATTTT. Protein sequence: CAISDTGGSSGNTIYF.

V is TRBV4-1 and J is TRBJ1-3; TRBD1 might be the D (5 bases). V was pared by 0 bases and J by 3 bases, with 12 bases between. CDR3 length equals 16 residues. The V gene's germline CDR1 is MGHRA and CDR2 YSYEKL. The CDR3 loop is CASSQDVLGGGNTIYF. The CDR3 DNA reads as TGCGCCAGCAGCCAAGATGTCCTCGGGGGTGGAAACACCATATATTTT.

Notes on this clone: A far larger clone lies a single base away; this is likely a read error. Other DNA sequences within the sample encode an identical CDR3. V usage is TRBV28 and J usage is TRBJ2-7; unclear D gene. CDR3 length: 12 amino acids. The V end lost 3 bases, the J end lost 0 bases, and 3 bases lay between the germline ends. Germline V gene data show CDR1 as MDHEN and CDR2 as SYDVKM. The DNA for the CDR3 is TGTGCCAGCAGTTTTGGCTCCTACGAGCAGTACTTC. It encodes CASSFGSYEQYF. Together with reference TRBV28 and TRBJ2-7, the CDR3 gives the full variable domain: DVKVTQSSRYLVKRTGEKVFLECVQDMDHENMFWYRQDPGLGLRLIYFSYDVKMKEKGDIPEGYSVSREKKERFSLILESASTNQTSMYLCASSFGSYEQYFGPGTRLTVT.

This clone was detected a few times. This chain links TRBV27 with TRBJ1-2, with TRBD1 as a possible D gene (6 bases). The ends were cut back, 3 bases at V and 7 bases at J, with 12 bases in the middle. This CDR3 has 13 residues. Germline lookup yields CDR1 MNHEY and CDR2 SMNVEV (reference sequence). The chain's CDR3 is CASSFGGHRGYTF. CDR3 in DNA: TGTGCCAGCAGTTTCGGGGGGCATCGTGGCTACACCTTC.

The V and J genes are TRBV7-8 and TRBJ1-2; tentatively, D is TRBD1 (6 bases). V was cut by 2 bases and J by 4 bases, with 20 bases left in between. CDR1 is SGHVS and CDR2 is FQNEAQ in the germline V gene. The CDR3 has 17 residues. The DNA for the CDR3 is TGTGCCAGCAGCTTATTTAGTGGCGACAGGCTTTTCTATGGCTACACCTTC. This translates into CASSLFSGDRLFYGYTF.

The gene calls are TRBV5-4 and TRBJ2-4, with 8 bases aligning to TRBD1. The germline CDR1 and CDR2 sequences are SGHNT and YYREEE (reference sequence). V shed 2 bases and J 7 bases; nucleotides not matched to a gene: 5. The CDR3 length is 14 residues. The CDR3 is CASSLTGGRNIQYF. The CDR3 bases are TGTGCCAGCAGCTTAACAGGGGGTAGGAACATTCAGTACTTC.

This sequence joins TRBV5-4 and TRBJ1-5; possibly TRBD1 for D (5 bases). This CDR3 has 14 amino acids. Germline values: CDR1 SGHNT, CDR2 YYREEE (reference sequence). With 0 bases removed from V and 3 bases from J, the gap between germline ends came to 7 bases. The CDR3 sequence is CASSLGQNNQPQHF. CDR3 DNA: TGTGCCAGCAGCTTGGGACAGAACAATCAGCCCCAGCATTTT.

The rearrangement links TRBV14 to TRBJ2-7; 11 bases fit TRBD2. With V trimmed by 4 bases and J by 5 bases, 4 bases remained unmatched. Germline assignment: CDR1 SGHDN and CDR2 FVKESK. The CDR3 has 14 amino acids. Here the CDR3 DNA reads TGTGCCAGCAGCCTAGCGGGAGGGATCAACGAGCAGTACTTC. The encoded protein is CASSLAGGINEQYF.

The chain's CDR3 is CASTLRGSYTEAFF. CDR3 sequence (DNA): TGTGCCAGCACCCTACGAGGGAGTTACACTGAAGCTTTCTTT. This chain connects TRBV5-8 to TRBJ1-1, with no clear D. V was cut by 6 bases and J by 3 bases, with 15 bases left in between. Germline CDR1 reads SGHTS; CDR2 reads YDEGEE. This CDR3 comprises 14 residues.

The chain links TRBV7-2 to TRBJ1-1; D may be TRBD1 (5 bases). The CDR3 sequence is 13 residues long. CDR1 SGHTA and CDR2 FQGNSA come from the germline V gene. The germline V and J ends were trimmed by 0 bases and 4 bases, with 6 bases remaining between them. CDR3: CASSLAQGTEAFF. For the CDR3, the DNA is TGTGCCAGCAGCTTAGCCCAGGGCACTGAAGCTTTCTTT.